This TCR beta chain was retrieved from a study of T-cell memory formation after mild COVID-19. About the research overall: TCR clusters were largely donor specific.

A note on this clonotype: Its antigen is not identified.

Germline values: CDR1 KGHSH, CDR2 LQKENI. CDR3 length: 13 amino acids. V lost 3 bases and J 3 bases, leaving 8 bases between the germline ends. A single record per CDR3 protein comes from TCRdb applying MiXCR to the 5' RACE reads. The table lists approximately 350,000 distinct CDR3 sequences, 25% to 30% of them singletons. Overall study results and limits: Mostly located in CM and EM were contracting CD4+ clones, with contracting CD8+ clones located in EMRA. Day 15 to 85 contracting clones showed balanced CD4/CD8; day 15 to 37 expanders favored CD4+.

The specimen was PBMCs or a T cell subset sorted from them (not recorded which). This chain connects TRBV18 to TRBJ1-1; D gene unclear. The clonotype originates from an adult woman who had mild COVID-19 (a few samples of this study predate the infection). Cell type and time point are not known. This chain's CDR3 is CASSPPRYTEAFF. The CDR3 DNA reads TGTGCCAGCTCACCTCCGCGCTACACTGAAGCTTTCTTT.